This is a list of T cell receptor beta chains from one sample in a study of early stage breast cancer tumors. Clones were sequenced by immunoSEQ multiplex PCR, and TCRdb holds only the in-frame ones, with some missing. The repertoire has 12,000 to 15,000 clones, approximately 88% of them found once; the top ten carry over 4%. Sequencing used normal breast tissue next to the tumor. These TCRs come from a person aged 30 to 40 with breast cancer. The CDR3 runs from the conserved cysteine through the conserved F or W. The order of the fields is clone size, D gene, J gene, V gene, CDR3 DNA, CDR3 protein. D genes are given only for firm matches. The listing skips clone size in some rows; elsewhere it reads once, few, many or a size class.

>.|.|TRBJ1-1|TRBV30
TGTGCCTGGAGTGTACGGGTAGGAGGAGACACTGAAGCTTTCTTT
CAWSVRVGGDTEAFF
>few|TRBD1|TRBJ1-6|TRBV7-9
TGTGCCAGCACCAGGGGGGCTGTTAATTCACCCCTCCACTTT
CASTRGAVNSPLHF
>once|.|TRBJ2-6|TRBV19
TGTGCCAGTCTCCGAGGGCTTGGATCCCCCTGGGCCAACGTCCTGACTTTC
CASLRGLGSPWANVLTF
>few|.|TRBJ1-1|TRBV5-4
TGTGCCAGCAGCGTCAGGGAGACTGAAGCTTTCTTT
CASSVRETEAFF
>.|.|TRBJ2-3|TRBV14
TGTGCCAGCAGCCAAGGTGGGAGTACAGATACGCAGTATTTT
CASSQGGSTDTQYF
>once|.|TRBJ2-7|TRBV7-9
TGTGCCAGCAGCTTAGCAGGGGACTCCTACGAGCAGTACTTC
CASSLAGDSYEQYF
>.|.|TRBJ1-1|TRBV10-2
TGCGCCAGCAGCAGACAAGGGGCTAACACTGAAGCTTTCTTT
CASSRQGANTEAFF
>.|TRBD2|TRBJ2-6|TRBV30
TGTGCCTGGAGCCGACGGGGAGGGGTCCCGGGGGCCAACGTCCTGACTTTC
CAWSRRGGVPGANVLTF
>few|TRBD2|TRBJ2-4|TRBV5-8
TGTGCCAGCAGCTGGGGCCAAGAGGGAGGGAGAGGCAAAAACATTCAGTACTTC
CASSWGQEGGRGKNIQYF
>.|.|TRBJ1-4|TRBV7-8
TGTGCCAGCAGCCGGAGGGGGGCAACTAATGAAAAACTGTTTTTT
CASSRRGATNEKLFF
>.|.|TRBJ2-7|TRBV19
TGTGCCAGTAGTATTTATCCGTCCTCCTACGAGCAGTACTTC
CASSIYPSSYEQYF
>.|.|TRBJ2-1|TRBV13
TGTGCCAGCACCCCCGGGTCCAGACAGTTCTTC
CASTPGSRQFF
>.|.|TRBJ1-5|TRBV6-6
TGTGCCAGCAGCCCCTCGGGACACCTTAATCAGCCCCAGCATTTT
CASSPSGHLNQPQHF
>.|TRBD1|TRBJ1-2|TRBV9
TGTGCCAGCAGCCGGGACAGCAGTGGCTACACCTTC
CASSRDSSGYTF
>.|.|TRBJ1-6|TRBV30
TGTGCCTGGAGCGCGACCTCTAATTCACCCCTCCACTTT
CAWSATSNSPLHF
>.|.|TRBJ2-7|TRBV7-9
TGTGCCAGCAGCTTTAGAGAGGAGCGAGGTGTAGGATTGAGTTACGAGCAGTACTTC
CASSFREERGVGLSYEQYF
>.|.|TRBJ1-2|TRBV10-3
TGTGCCACCCAGACCGAAAACTATGGCTACACCTTC
CATQTENYGYTF
>.|TRBD2|TRBJ2-1|TRBV28
TGTGCCAGCAACTTAGTGGCGGGCGGGAGTAATGAGCAGTTCTTC
CASNLVAGGSNEQFF
>.|.|TRBJ2-2|TRBV7-3
TGTGCCAGCAGCTTAGAACCAAACACCGGGGAGCTGTTTTTT
CASSLEPNTGELFF
>few|.|TRBJ2-5|TRBV7-2
TGTGCCAGCAGCTCCCCACGGCGGGGCCAAGAGACCCAGTACTTC
CASSSPRRGQETQYF
>.|.|TRBJ2-5|TRBV9
TGTGCCAGCAGCGTAGGGACATCGAGAAAGACCCAGTACTTC
CASSVGTSRKTQYF
>few|.|TRBJ2-1|TRBV4-2
TGTGCCAGCAGCCAAGAACCAGGGACCAACTACAATGAGCAGTTCTTC
CASSQEPGTNYNEQFF
>.|.|TRBJ2-1|TRBV9
TGTGCCAGCAGCCCCGGAAGCGGTTCCTACAATGAGCAGTTCTTC
CASSPGSGSYNEQFF
>.|.|TRBJ2-3|TRBV19
TGTGCCAGTAGTATAGATCTCCCGCGGGGGCAGTATTTT
CASSIDLPRGQYF
>.|TRBD2|TRBJ2-3|TRBV6-4
TGTGCCAGCAGTCTCCTAGCGGGAGGGGCAGATACGCAGTATTTT
CASSLLAGGADTQYF
>.|TRBD1|TRBJ2-3|TRBV5-4
TGTGCCAGCACTCTGGGTGGGGGACAGGGGACAGATACGCAGTATTTT
CASTLGGGQGTDTQYF
>.|TRBD2|TRBJ2-1|TRBV13
TGTGCCAGCAGCGGGGGGGGACTAGCGGGAGGATCCTACAATGAGCAGTTCTTC
CASSGGGLAGGSYNEQFF
>.|.|TRBJ2-7|TRBV5-1
TGCGCCAGCAGCTTGGGAGGGGGGTCCTCCGAGCAGTACTTC
CASSLGGGSSEQYF
>.|.|TRBJ2-1|TRBV21-1
TGTGCCAGCAGCAAAGGGTCGTTGAATAGCGGGAGGGTTCGTACTACCTTCTACAATGAGCAGTTCTTC
CASSKGSLNSGRVRTTFYNEQFF
>medium-sized|.|TRBJ2-7|TRBV7-6
TGTGCCAGCAGCTTGAGTGGGTCCTTGCTGGAGCAGTACTTC
CASSLSGSLLEQYF
>few|TRBD1|TRBJ1-2|TRBV2
TGTGCCAGCAGCCGGACAGGGGAAGGGGGCTACACCTTC
CASSRTGEGGYTF
>.|.|TRBJ2-1|TRBV27
TGTGCCAGCAGCCTAATGCCGGGACACGCGAATGAGCAGTTCTTC
CASSLMPGHANEQFF
>.|.|TRBJ1-1|TRBV7-2
TGTGCCAGCAGCCCCCGGTGGGGTGGAAACACTGAAGCTTTCTTT
CASSPRWGGNTEAFF
>.|.|TRBJ2-1|TRBV11-3
TGTGCCAGCAGCTTAGAGAGCGGAGGTGACAATGAGCAGTTCTTC
CASSLESGGDNEQFF
>.|.|TRBJ1-1|TRBV12-5
TGTGCTAGTGGTCCCCGCGGCGGAAACACTGAAGCTTTCTTT
CASGPRGGNTEAFF
>.|TRBD1|TRBJ1-3|TRBV10-3
TGTGCCATCAGTGATGGCGGACAGGGGGCTAGAGGAAACACCATATATTTT
CAISDGGQGARGNTIYF
>.|.|TRBJ2-2|TRBV11-3
TGTGCCAGCAGCTTAGCAGGGGGGGTCACCGGGGAGCTGTTTTTT
CASSLAGGVTGELFF
>.|TRBD2|TRBJ2-2|TRBV6-1
TGTGCCAGCAGTCCGCTGGGGGGGTCCGGGGAGCTGTTTTTT
CASSPLGGSGELFF
>.|TRBD2|TRBJ2-5|TRBV7-3
TGTGCCAGCAGCTTAGGGACGGGACTAGCCCAAGAGACCCAGTACTTC
CASSLGTGLAQETQYF
>.|TRBD1|TRBJ1-3|TRBV6-5
TGTGCCAGCAGACGAGGACAGGGCGCGGGAAACACCATATATTTT
CASRRGQGAGNTIYF
>.|TRBD2|TRBJ2-2|TRBV5-4
TGTGCCAGCAGTTTGACTAGCGGATTCACCGGGGAGCTGTTTTTT
CASSLTSGFTGELFF
>.|.|TRBJ2-1|TRBV6-5
TGTGCCAGCAGTTACTCCGGGGGCTACAATGAGCAGTTCTTC
CASSYSGGYNEQFF
>.|TRBD2|TRBJ2-7|TRBV10-2
TGCGCCAGCACCGACGGCGGACTAGCGACAGAGCAGTACTTC
CASTDGGLATEQYF
>.|TRBD2|TRBJ2-1|TRBV6-4
TGTGCCAGCAGTGACAAACTAGCGGGAGGGTTCAATGAGCAGTTCTTC
CASSDKLAGGFNEQFF
>.|.|TRBJ2-7|TRBV6-5
TGTGCCAGCAGTTACTCGGTTGGGTACGAGCAGTACTTC
CASSYSVGYEQYF
>.|TRBD2|TRBJ2-2|TRBV7-2
TGTGCCATTTCAAAAGGCGGGACTAGCCTTAACACCGGGGAGCTGTTTTTT
CAISKGGTSLNTGELFF